Sequencing of this TCR beta chain was carried out in a study of blood T cell repertoires in COVID-19. Study information: Some COVID-19 samples were acute and others convalescent; all came from the United States, Italy and Spain.

Generated by immunoSEQ multiplex PCR, the TCRdb table keeps only in-frame clones and is missing some. The data contain a few hundred thousand clones, 80% to 90% of them singletons. Two negative PCRs, clearance, or symptom resolution were required of recovered Cohort 3 donors. CDR1 is SGHNT and CDR2 is YYREEE in the germline V gene (reference sequence). The V end lost 2 bases, the J end lost 0 bases, and 8 bases lay between the germline ends. This CDR3 is built from 15 residues. This chain links TRBV5-4 with TRBJ2-2, with D perhaps matching TRBD1 (6 bases). The sequenced material came from PBMCs or T cells enriched from blood (not recorded which). This clonotype was obtained from a man between 18 and 29 years old who had recovered from COVID-19. The CDR3 coding sequence is TGTGCCAGCAGCTTAGGACAGTCGAACACCGGGGAGCTGTTTTTT. It specifies CASSLGQSNTGELFF.